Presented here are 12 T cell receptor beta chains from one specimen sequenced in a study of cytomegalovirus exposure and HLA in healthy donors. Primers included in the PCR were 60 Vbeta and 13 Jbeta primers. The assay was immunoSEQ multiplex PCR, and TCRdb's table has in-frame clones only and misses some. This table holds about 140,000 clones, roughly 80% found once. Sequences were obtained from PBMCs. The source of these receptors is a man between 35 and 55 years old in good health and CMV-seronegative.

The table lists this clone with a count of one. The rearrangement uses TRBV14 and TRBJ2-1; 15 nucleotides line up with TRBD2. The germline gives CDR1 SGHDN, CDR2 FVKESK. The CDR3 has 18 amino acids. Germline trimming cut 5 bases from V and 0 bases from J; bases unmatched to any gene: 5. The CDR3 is CASSKGTSGGSSYNEQFF. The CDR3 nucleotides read TGTGCCAGCAGCAAAGGGACTAGCGGGGGGAGCTCCTACAATGAGCAGTTCTTC.

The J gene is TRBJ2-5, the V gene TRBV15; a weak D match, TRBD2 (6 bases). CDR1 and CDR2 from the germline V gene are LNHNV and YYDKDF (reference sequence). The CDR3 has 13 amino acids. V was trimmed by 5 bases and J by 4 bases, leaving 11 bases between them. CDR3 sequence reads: CATSGGSGETQYF. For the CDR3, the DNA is TGTGCCACCAGCGGAGGGTCGGGAGAGACCCAGTACTTC.

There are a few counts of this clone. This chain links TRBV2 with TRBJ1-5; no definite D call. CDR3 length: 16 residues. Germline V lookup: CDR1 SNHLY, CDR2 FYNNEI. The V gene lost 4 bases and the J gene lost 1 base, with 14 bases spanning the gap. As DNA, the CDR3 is TGTGCCAGCAGTGCGGTCAGGCCTTCGAGCAATCAGCCCCAGCATTTT. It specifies CASSAVRPSSNQPQHF.

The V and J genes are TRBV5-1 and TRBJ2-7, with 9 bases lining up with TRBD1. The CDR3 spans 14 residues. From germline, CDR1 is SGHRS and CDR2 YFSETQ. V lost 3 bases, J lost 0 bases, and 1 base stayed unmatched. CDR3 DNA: TGCGCCAGCAGCTCGGGACAGGGCTCCTACGAGCAGTACTTC. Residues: CASSSGQGSYEQYF.

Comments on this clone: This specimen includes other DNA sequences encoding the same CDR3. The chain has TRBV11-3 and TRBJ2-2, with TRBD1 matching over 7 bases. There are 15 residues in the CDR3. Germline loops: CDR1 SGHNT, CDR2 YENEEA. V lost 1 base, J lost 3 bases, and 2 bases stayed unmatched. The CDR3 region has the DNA TGTGCCAGCAGCTTAGGACAGGGAGACACCGGGGAGCTGTTTTTT. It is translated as CASSLGQGDTGELFF.

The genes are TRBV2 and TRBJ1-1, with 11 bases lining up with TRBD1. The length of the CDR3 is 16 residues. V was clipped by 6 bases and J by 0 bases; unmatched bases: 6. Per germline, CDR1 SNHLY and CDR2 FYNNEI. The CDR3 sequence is CASRAGQGGMNTEAFF. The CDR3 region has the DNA TGTGCCAGCAGGGCGGGACAGGGGGGAATGAACACTGAAGCTTTCTTT.

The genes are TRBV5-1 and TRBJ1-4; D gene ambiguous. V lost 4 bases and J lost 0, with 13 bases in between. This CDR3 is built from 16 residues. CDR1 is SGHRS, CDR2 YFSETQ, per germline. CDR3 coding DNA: TGCGCCAGCAGCCCGGTTACGGGTGCAACTAATGAAAAACTGTTTTTT. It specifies CASSPVTGATNEKLFF.

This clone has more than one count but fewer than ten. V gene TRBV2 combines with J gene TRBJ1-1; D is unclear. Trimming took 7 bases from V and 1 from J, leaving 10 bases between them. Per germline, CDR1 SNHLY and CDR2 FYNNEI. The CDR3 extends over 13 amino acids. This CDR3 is CASTFTENTEAFF. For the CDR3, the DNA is TGTGCCAGCACCTTCACAGAGAACACTGAAGCTTTCTTT.

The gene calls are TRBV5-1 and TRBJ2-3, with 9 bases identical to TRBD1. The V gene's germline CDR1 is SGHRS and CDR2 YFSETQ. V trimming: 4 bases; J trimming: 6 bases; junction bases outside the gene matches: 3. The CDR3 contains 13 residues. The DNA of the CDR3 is TGCGCCAGCAGCCCCGGACAGGGGGATACGCAGTATTTT. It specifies CASSPGQGDTQYF. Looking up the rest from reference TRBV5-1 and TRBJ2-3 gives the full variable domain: KAGVTQTPRYLIKTRGQQVTLSCSPISGHRSVSWYQQTPGQGLQFLFEYFSETQRNKGNFPGRFSGRQFSNSRSEMNVSTLELGDSALYLCASSPGQGDTQYFGPGTRLTVL.

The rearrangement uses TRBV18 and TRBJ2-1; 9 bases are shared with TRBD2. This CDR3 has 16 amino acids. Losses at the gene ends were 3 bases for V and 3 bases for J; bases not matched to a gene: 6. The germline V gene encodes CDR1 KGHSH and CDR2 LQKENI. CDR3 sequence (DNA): TGTGCCAGCTCACCCACGGGAGCGGGGGGCTACAATGAGCAGTTCTTC. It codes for CASSPTGAGGYNEQFF.

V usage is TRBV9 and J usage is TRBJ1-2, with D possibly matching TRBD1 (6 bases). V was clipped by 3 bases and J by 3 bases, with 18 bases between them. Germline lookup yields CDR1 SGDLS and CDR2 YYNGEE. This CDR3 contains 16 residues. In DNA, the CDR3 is TGTGCCAGCAGCGCAGGGACAAAGGTTCTCGACTATGGCTACACCTTC. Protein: CASSAGTKVLDYGYTF. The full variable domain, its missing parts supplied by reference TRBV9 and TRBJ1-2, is DSGVTQTPKHLITATGQRVTLRCSPRSGDLSVYWYQQSLDQGLQFLIQYYNGEERAKGNILERFSAQQFPDLHSELNLSSLELGDSALYFCASSAGTKVLDYGYTFGSGTRLTVV.

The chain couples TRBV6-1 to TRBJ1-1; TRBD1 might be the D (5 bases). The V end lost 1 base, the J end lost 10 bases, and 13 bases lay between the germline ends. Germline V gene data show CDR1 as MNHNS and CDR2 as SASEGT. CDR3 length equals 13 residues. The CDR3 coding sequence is TGTGCCAGCAGTGAAGTCCGGGGGTGGGGAGCTTTCTTT. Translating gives CASSEVRGWGAFF.